The rows below give T cell receptor beta chains drawn from one sample of a study of cytomegalovirus exposure and HLA in healthy donors. Generated by immunoSEQ multiplex PCR, the TCRdb table keeps only in-frame clones and is missing some. Seen here are approximately 160,000 clones, 70% to 90% observed once, and the top ten hold about 2.1%. Material: PBMCs. These receptors were obtained from a young man in good health and CMV-seropositive. The CDR3 runs from the conserved cysteine through the conserved F or W. The D gene is left open where the match is weak. Size is stated for part of the rows, as once, few or many counts, or as a class when the clone is expanded.

v_call	d_call	clone_size	j_call	cdr3_nt	cdr3_aa
TRBV5-4	TRBD2	few	TRBJ2-7	TGTGCCAGCAGCGACGGGACTAGCGGCTACGAGCAGTACTTC	CASSDGTSGYEQYF
TRBV7-2	.	.	TRBJ2-7	TGTGCCAGCAGCTTAGGGAGCTACAACCTCGAGCAGTACTTC	CASSLGSYNLEQYF
TRBV29-1	.	.	TRBJ2-3	TGCAGCGTTGAGGGGGGAAGGGGCCGCCGCACAGATACGCAGTATTTT	CSVEGGRGRRTDTQYF
TRBV19	.	few	TRBJ1-1	TGTGCCAGTAGTTTTTACAGGAGCATGAACACTGAAGCTTTCTTT	CASSFYRSMNTEAFF
TRBV2	TRBD1	.	TRBJ2-2	TGTGCCAGCCGCTGGGACAGGGACACCGGGGAGCTGTTTTTT	CASRWDRDTGELFF
TRBV9	.	.	TRBJ2-5	TGTGCCAGCAGCCCAAAACGGGTAACGCGCGTCGAGACCCAGTACTTC	CASSPKRVTRVETQYF
TRBV6-1	TRBD2	once	TRBJ2-7	TGTGCCAGCAGTGAGCCCCCCAGCGGGGCTAGCGGAAACTACGAGCAGTACTTC	CASSEPPSGASGNYEQYF
TRBV2	.	.	TRBJ1-2	TGTGCCAGCAGTGACAAGGGGTACTATGGCTACACCTTC	CASSDKGYYGYTF
TRBV29-1	TRBD1	once	TRBJ2-7	TGCAGCGTGGGGACAGTAAGGAACTCCTACGAGCAGTACTTC	CSVGTVRNSYEQYF
TRBV7-2	TRBD2	.	TRBJ2-3	TGTGCCAGCAGCTTAGTAGCGGGGGAGACAGATACGCAGTATTTT	CASSLVAGETDTQYF
TRBV5-5	.	.	TRBJ1-4	TGTGCCAGCAGCTTGGTCGGCGGCCCGAATGAAAAACTGTTTTTT	CASSLVGGPNEKLFF
TRBV7-2	.	.	TRBJ2-5	TGTGCCAGCAGCTTATGGGGGCACCTCCCAGAGACCCAGTACTTC	CASSLWGHLPETQYF
TRBV7-7	.	once	TRBJ2-1	TGTGCTAGCAGCTCAGAGGGTGCCTACAATGAGCAGTTCTTC	CASSSEGAYNEQFF
TRBV6-5	TRBD2	.	TRBJ2-7	TGTGCCAGCAGTTACTGGCGAGCGGGGGCCGCCGAGCAGTACTTC	CASSYWRAGAAEQYF
TRBV10-2	.	.	TRBJ2-1	TGCGCCAGCAGTGAATCGGGAAATAAGCAGTTCTTC	CASSESGNKQFF
TRBV30	TRBD2	.	TRBJ2-3	TGTGCCTGGCTTACTAGCGGGGGGCCAGGGACGCAGTATTTT	CAWLTSGGPGTQYF
TRBV27	.	.	TRBJ2-3	TGTGCCAGCAGTCCGGGACTTCTAGATACGCAGTATTTT	CASSPGLLDTQYF
TRBV4-1	.	few	TRBJ1-4	TGCGCCAGCAGCCTTACGGAGTATACTAATGAAAAACTGTTTTTT	CASSLTEYTNEKLFF
TRBV5-6	.	.	TRBJ1-2	TGTGCCAGCAGCTTGGTCGGGTTTGAGTTTATCTATGGCTACACCTTC	CASSLVGFEFIYGYTF
TRBV7-2	TRBD2	.	TRBJ2-1	TGTGCCAGCAGCTTTCTTGCTAGCGGGGGGCGGAGCAATGAGCAGTTCTTC	CASSFLASGGRSNEQFF
TRBV5-6	TRBD1	.	TRBJ2-7	TGTGCCAGCACGCTCCGACAGGGCTACGAGCAGTACTTC	CASTLRQGYEQYF
TRBV4-1	.	once	TRBJ1-1	TGCGCCAGCAGCCTCGATGGGGGGACTGAAGCTTTCTTT	CASSLDGGTEAFF
TRBV7-2	TRBD1	few	TRBJ1-6	TGTGCCAGCAGCCCGGACAGGGGTGGATCACCCCTCCACTTT	CASSPDRGGSPLHF
TRBV6-4	TRBD1	.	TRBJ1-2	TGTGCCAGCAGTGACAGTGAGGGGGCCTATGGCTACACCTTC	CASSDSEGAYGYTF
TRBV27	.	.	TRBJ1-5	TGTGCCAGCAGTTTGCACAGGGTATCTCAGCCCCAGCATTTT	CASSLHRVSQPQHF
TRBV6-5	TRBD1	.	TRBJ2-7	TGTGCCAGCAGTTACGTTGAGACAGGGGGTTACGAGCAGTACTTC	CASSYVETGGYEQYF
TRBV5-1	TRBD1	.	TRBJ1-1	TGCGCCAGCAGCTTGGCCTGGGACAGCCCCAAAGCTTTCTTT	CASSLAWDSPKAFF
TRBV9	.	few	TRBJ2-2	TGTGCCAGCAGCGTTGATCAGGGTATCACCGGGGAGCTGTTTTTT	CASSVDQGITGELFF
TRBV10-3	TRBD2	.	TRBJ2-7	TGTGCCATCAGATCGGACAACCGGGGGGACGAGCAGTACTTC	CAIRSDNRGDEQYF
TRBV5-1	.	.	TRBJ1-2	TGCGCCAGCAGCTTGGTGGGCGAGGGTGGCGGCTACACCTTC	CASSLVGEGGGYTF